This is a list of T cell receptor beta chains from one sample in a study of blood T cell repertoires in COVID-19. Method: immunoSEQ multiplex PCR; TCRdb's copy keeps in-frame clones and lacks some. The top ten hold under 2% of the sample, which has nearly 250,000 clones, roughly 79% seen once. The sample consisted of peripheral blood. Source of these receptors: an elderly woman with acute or convalescent COVID-19. CDR3s leave out the opening cysteine and the closing phenylalanine or tryptophan.

j_call	v_call	cdr3_aa
TRBJ1-2	TRBV3-1/TRBV3-2	ASSTHGGGPGGYT
TRBJ2-7	TRBV11-2	ASSLDRTSTLYEQY
TRBJ2-2	TRBV11-2	ASSLGTSGRTGELF
TRBJ2-1	TRBV2	ASSALAGGSNEQF
TRBJ1-2	TRBV2	ASSETPTRGGYT
TRBJ1-5	TRBV6-2/TRBV6-3	ASSYGQGAPNQPQH
TRBJ1-3	TRBV7-9	ASRLGSGDTIY
TRBJ2-1	TRBV5-5	ASSLVLTSYNEQF
TRBJ2-2	TRBV6-4	ASSRQGDTGELF
TRBJ1-1	TRBV18	ASSTDRGNTEAF
TRBJ2-1	TRBV2	ASSEDSGGVNEQF
TRBJ2-1	TRBV5-1	ASSLVTSGTAEQF
TRBJ1-4	TRBV19	ASRRGPEKLF
TRBJ1-1	TRBV7-3	ASSLQQGTEAF
TRBJ1-1	TRBV10-3	AIRGTGVNTEAF